Shown below are 24 T cell receptor beta chains from a single sample sequenced in a study of blood T cell repertoires in COVID-19. TCRdb's table, derived via immunoSEQ multiplex PCR, lists solely in-frame clones and lacks some. The table records about 150,000 clones, about 87% of them present only once. Sequencing input: peripheral blood. All receptors come from a man aged 55 to 70 with COVID-19, enrolled during active disease.

The chain links TRBV6-1 to TRBJ1-2; the D is unclear. This CDR3 is built from 14 residues. The V gene's germline CDR1 is MNHNS and CDR2 SASEGT. Trimming shortened V by 1 base and J by 8 bases, and 14 bases separated the two germline ends. The CDR3 region has the DNA TGTGCCAGCAGTGAAGGTGGTCCCTCGAGAGGCTACACCTTC. It is translated as CASSEGGPSRGYTF.

The rearrangement uses TRBV5-8 and TRBJ1-2; 7 bases are shared with TRBD1. Unmatched junction bases numbered 4, after V lost 1 base and J lost 4 bases. The V gene's germline CDR1 is SGHTS and CDR2 YDEGEE. This CDR3 spans 14 amino acids. CDR3 bases: TGTGCCAGCAGCTTGCCGGGACAGCTCTATGGCTACACCTTC. The encoded protein is CASSLPGQLYGYTF.

The chain employs TRBV10-2 and TRBJ1-4; 7 bases match TRBD1. From germline, CDR1 is WSHSY and CDR2 SAAADI. The CDR3 totals 14 residues. The V gene end was trimmed by 6 bases and the J gene end by 7 bases; junction bases not matched to a gene: 8. The CDR3 loop reads CASRDPRGPEKLFF. Here the CDR3 DNA reads TGCGCCAGCAGGGATCCGAGGGGGCCTGAAAAACTGTTTTTT.

A word on this clone: In the same sample, other DNA sequences code for this CDR3. This chain connects TRBV18 to TRBJ1-5, with TRBD1 matching over 7 bases. The ends lost 4 bases at V and 2 bases at J; junction bases unmatched: 2. The germline V gene has CDR1 KGHSH and CDR2 LQKENI. The CDR3 consists of 14 residues. The DNA of the CDR3 is TGTGCCAGCTCACAGGGGGCGGGCAATCAGCCCCAGCATTTT. Its translation is CASSQGAGNQPQHF.

This chain connects TRBV30 to TRBJ1-2; 7 bases match TRBD1. The V gene's germline CDR1 is GTSNPN and CDR2 SVGIG (reference sequence). The V segment lost 2 bases and the J segment 2 bases; nucleotides outside the gene matches: 5. There are 14 residues in the CDR3. Here the CDR3 DNA reads TGTGCCTGGAGTCACGACAGGGCCAACTATGGCTACACCTTC. It specifies CAWSHDRANYGYTF.

This chain connects TRBV11-3 to TRBJ2-7, with 7 bases aligning to TRBD1. CDR1 SGHNT and CDR2 YENEEA come from the germline V gene. V trimming: 1 base; J trimming: 1 base; junction bases outside the gene matches: 1. The CDR3 consists of 14 residues. The CDR3 spells CASSLVQGSYEQYF. As DNA, the CDR3 is TGTGCCAGCAGCTTAGTACAGGGGTCCTACGAGCAGTACTTC. Filled out from reference TRBV11-3 and TRBJ2-7, the complete variable domain reads EAGVVQSPRYKIIEKKQPVAFWCNPISGHNTLYWYLQNLGQGPELLIRYENEEAVDDSQLPKDRFSAERLKGVDSTLKIQPAELGDSAVYLCASSLVQGSYEQYFGPGTRLTVT.

This clone came up a few times. The V call is TRBV11-2, the J call TRBJ1-2; no clear D gene. Per the germline V gene, CDR1 is SGHAT and CDR2 is FQNNGV. With 1 base removed from V and 0 bases from J, the gap between germline ends came to 9 bases. This CDR3 is 15 amino acids long. The CDR3 sequence: CASSLVAVPNYGYTF. The CDR3 DNA follows: TGTGCCAGCAGCTTAGTCGCAGTCCCTAACTATGGCTACACCTTC.

The chain has TRBV4-1 and TRBJ2-3; 11 bases match TRBD2. The CDR3 covers 16 residues. Trimming took 3 bases from V and 4 from J; bases not matched to a gene: 6. CDR1 MGHRA and CDR2 YSYEKL come from the germline V gene. CDR3 in amino acids: CASSQFTSGSADTQYF. CDR3 nucleotides: TGCGCCAGCAGCCAGTTTACTAGCGGGAGCGCAGATACGCAGTATTTT.

The chain has TRBV5-1 and TRBJ2-1, with 7 bases identical to TRBD1. Germline-derived CDR1 and CDR2 are SGHRS and YFSETQ. This CDR3 region has 16 residues. The ends lost 0 bases at V and 8 bases at J; junction bases unmatched: 11. The DNA of the CDR3 is TGCGCCAGCAGCTTGGAGGGACAGACAAAGGTAGATGAGCAGTTCTTC. This translates into CASSLEGQTKVDEQFF. Using reference TRBV5-1 and TRBJ2-1 for the parts outside the CDR3, the full variable domain is KAGVTQTPRYLIKTRGQQVTLSCSPISGHRSVSWYQQTPGQGLQFLFEYFSETQRNKGNFPGRFSGRQFSNSRSEMNVSTLELGDSALYLCASSLEGQTKVDEQFFGPGTRLTVL.

The rearrangement uses TRBV19 and TRBJ2-3, with D possibly being TRBD2 (6 bases). The CDR3 covers 13 residues. The germline V gene has CDR1 LNHDA and CDR2 SQIVND (reference sequence). Deletions cut 5 bases from V and 3 bases from J, with 9 bases between. The DNA of the CDR3 is TGTGCCAGTAGTCCCGGGAGTACAGATACGCAGTATTTT. Protein product: CASSPGSTDTQYF.

This chain links TRBV25-1 with TRBJ2-2; possible D gene TRBD1, 5 bases. This CDR3 is built from 15 residues. Germline V gene sequence: CDR1 MGHDK, CDR2 SYGVNS. Trimming took off 4 bases at V and 4 bases at J, with 13 bases between the two ends. CDR3 DNA: TGTGCCAGCAGTGCCCCAACAGGCTTCACCGGGGAGCTGTTTTTT. Its translation is CASSAPTGFTGELFF.

As regards this clone: The sample contains more than one DNA sequence encoding this CDR3. V gene TRBV19 combines with J gene TRBJ2-1; 9 bases are shared with TRBD1. This CDR3 has 15 amino acids. V lost 5 bases and J lost 2; bases outside the gene matches: 4. CDR1 LNHDA and CDR2 SQIVND come from the germline V gene (reference sequence). CDR3 sequence: CASSAGQGAYNEQFF. The DNA for the CDR3 is TGTGCCAGTAGTGCGGGACAGGGAGCCTACAATGAGCAGTTCTTC.

This clone appeared once. This sequence joins TRBV28 and TRBJ1-2; D is undetermined. Per germline, CDR1 MDHEN and CDR2 SYDVKM. CDR3 length: 16 amino acids. Deletions cut 4 bases from V and 8 bases from J, with 23 bases between. The CDR3 nucleotides read TGTGCCAGCAGTTGGAGGGAGTCTGGACCATCGAGGGGCTACACCTTC. Residues: CASSWRESGPSRGYTF.

J is TRBJ2-7 and V is TRBV12-3 or TRBV12-4; D possibly corresponds to TRBD2 (7 bases). Trimming cost V 5 bases and J 6 bases, with 14 bases left between them. The CDR3 is made up of 13 amino acids. The CDR3 DNA follows: TGTGCCAGCAGTCTCGCCCGGGGGGCCGAGCAGTACTTC. Residues: CASSLARGAEQYF.

In this sample, this clone turned up once. The rearrangement joins TRBV4-1 to TRBJ1-5; possible D gene TRBD1, 6 bases. Per the germline V gene, CDR1 is MGHRA and CDR2 is YSYEKL. The CDR3 has 16 amino acids. V shed 4 bases and J shed 5 bases, with 18 bases lying between them. The CDR3, as DNA: TGCGCCAGCAGCCCCCTCCCGCCCCCAGGGGATCAGCCCCAGCATTTT. Protein product: CASSPLPPPGDQPQHF.

The chain joins TRBV3-1 (or the pseudogene TRBV3-2) to TRBJ1-2; TRBD1 agrees at 7 bases. V lost 1 base to trimming and J lost 4 bases; unmatched junction nucleotides: 6. This CDR3 has 15 residues. CDR1 is LGHDT, CDR2 YNNKEL, per germline (reference sequence). In DNA form, the CDR3 reads TGTGCCAGCAGCCAAGGGGACAGCAGATTCTATGGCTACACCTTC. Translating it yields CASSQGDSRFYGYTF.

The chain recombines TRBV4-3 with TRBJ2-3; D is unresolved. V was pared by 8 bases and J by 3 bases, with 12 bases between. The CDR3 totals 13 residues. Germline V gene lookup returns CDR1 LGHNA and CDR2 YSLEER. DNA for the CDR3: TGCGCCAGCCAACGGGTAGGAACAGATACGCAGTATTTT. Its translation is CASQRVGTDTQYF.

The count of this clone is one. The genes are TRBV2 and TRBJ1-6, with 7 bases identical to TRBD1. The trim removed 7 bases at V and 7 bases at J, leaving 13 bases unmatched. This CDR3 is built from 16 residues. In germline, CDR1 is SNHLY, CDR2 FYNNEI. In DNA, the CDR3 is TGTGCCAGCACCAGGGGGATGACAGAGCGGAATTCACCCCTCCACTTT. It yields the protein CASTRGMTERNSPLHF.

This rearrangement joins TRBV5-6 to TRBJ1-2; 7 bases are shared with TRBD1. Trimming cost V 2 bases and J 4 bases; bases outside gene matches: 8. Germline CDR1 SGHDT, CDR2 YYEEEE. The CDR3 is 15 amino acids. The CDR3 coding sequence is TGTGCCAGCAGCTTATACAGGGGAAAAAGCTATGGCTACACCTTC. Translating gives CASSLYRGKSYGYTF.

The count of this clone is one. This chain uses TRBV7-2 with TRBJ1-4; TRBD1 might be the D (5 bases). Germline values: CDR1 SGHTA, CDR2 FQGNSA. V was shortened by 3 bases and J by 8 bases, with 13 bases between the two germline ends. This CDR3 comprises 14 residues. CDR3: CASSFLPGGEKLFF. As DNA, the CDR3 is TGTGCCAGCAGCTTCCTTCCGGGGGGGGAAAAACTGTTTTTT.

This rearrangement joins TRBV14 to TRBJ2-3; 9 bases are shared with TRBD2. V was pared by 2 bases and J by 5 bases, with 5 bases of the junction left unmatched. Germline CDR1 and CDR2: SGHDN and FVKESK. The CDR3 totals 15 residues. The CDR3 region is CASSQIAGVQDTQYF. CDR3 sequence (DNA): TGTGCCAGCAGCCAAATAGCGGGGGTGCAAGATACGCAGTATTTT.

The chain uses TRBV12-3 or TRBV12-4 and TRBJ1-4, with a weak D call TRBD1 (6 bases). V lost 8 bases, J lost 7 bases, and 14 bases lay in between. The CDR3 covers 13 residues. The CDR3, as DNA: TGTGCCAGCTCGGGCAGGGGTGGTGAAAAACTGTTTTTT. It codes for CASSGRGGEKLFF.

The chain recombines TRBV6-5 with TRBJ1-3, with unresolved D. Germline values: CDR1 MNHEY, CDR2 SVGAGI. The CDR3 contains 12 residues. The V end lost 4 bases, the J end lost 7 bases, and 8 bases lay between the germline ends. This CDR3 reads CASSFEANTIYF. For the CDR3, the DNA is TGTGCCAGCAGTTTCGAGGCGAACACCATATATTTT.

This clone was picked up a small number of times. V is TRBV11-3 and J is TRBJ2-7; unclear D gene. The CDR3 has 15 residues. Germline loops: CDR1 SGHNT, CDR2 YENEEA. The V end lost 5 bases, the J end lost 0 bases, and 14 bases lay between the germline ends. The CDR3 DNA sequence: TGTGCCAGCAGCCCTACACAGATTAGCTCCTACGAGCAGTACTTC. Its translation is CASSPTQISSYEQYF.